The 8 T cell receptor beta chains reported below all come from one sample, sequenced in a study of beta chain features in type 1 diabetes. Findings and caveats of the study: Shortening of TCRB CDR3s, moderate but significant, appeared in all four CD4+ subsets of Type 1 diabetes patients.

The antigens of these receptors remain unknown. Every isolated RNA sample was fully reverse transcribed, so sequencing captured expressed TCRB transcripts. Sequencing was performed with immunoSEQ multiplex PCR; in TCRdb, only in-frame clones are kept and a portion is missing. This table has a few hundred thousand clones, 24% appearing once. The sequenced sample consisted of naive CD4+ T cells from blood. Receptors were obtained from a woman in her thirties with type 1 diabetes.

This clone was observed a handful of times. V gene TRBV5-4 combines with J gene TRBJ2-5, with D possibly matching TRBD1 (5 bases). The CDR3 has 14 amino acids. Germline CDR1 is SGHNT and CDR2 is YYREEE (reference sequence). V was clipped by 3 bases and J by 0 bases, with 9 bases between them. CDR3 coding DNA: TGTGCCAGCAGCTCCAGGGTCTACCAAGAGACCCAGTACTTC. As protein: CASSSRVYQETQYF.

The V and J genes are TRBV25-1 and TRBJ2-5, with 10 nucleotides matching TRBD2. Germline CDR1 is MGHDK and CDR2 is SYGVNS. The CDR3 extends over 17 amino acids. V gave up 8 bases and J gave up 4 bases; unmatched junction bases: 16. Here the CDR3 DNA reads TGTGCCAGCGGCGGGGGGTCCAGCGGGAGGGCCTTAGAGACCCAGTACTTC. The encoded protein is CASGGGSSGRALETQYF.

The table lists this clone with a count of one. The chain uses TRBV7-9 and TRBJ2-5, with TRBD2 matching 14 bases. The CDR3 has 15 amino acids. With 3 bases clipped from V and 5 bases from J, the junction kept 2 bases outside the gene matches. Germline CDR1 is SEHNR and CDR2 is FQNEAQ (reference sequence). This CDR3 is CASSFGTSGSETQYF. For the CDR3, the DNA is TGTGCCAGCAGCTTTGGGACTAGCGGGAGTGAGACCCAGTACTTC.

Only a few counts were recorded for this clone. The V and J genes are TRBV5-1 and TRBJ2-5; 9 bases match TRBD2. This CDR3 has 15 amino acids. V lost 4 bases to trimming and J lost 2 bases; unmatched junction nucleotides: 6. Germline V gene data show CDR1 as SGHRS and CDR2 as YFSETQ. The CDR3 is CASSEIAGEQETQYF. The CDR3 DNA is TGCGCCAGCAGCGAAATAGCGGGAGAACAAGAGACCCAGTACTTC.

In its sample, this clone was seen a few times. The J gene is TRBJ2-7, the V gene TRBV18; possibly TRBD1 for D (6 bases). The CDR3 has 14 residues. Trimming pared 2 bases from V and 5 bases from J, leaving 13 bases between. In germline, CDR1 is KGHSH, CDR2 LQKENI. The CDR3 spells CASSPGQGKNEQYF. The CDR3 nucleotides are TGTGCCAGCTCACCAGGGCAGGGGAAGAACGAGCAGTACTTC.

This CDR3 reads CASSRAGPYEQYF. In DNA form, the CDR3 reads TGCGCCAGCAGTAGAGCGGGACCTTACGAGCAGTACTTC. The rearrangement links TRBV23-1 to TRBJ2-7; 7 bases are shared with TRBD2. TRBV23-1 is an open reading frame whose function is uncertain. The CDR3 is 13 residues long. V was pared by 5 bases and J by 4 bases, with 5 bases of the junction left unmatched.

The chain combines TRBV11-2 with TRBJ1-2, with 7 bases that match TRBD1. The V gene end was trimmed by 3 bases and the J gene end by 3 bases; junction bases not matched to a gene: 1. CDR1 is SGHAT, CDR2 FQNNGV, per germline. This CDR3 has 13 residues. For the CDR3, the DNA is TGTGCCAGCAGCTTGCAGGGGGACTATGGCTACACCTTC. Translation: CASSLQGDYGYTF.

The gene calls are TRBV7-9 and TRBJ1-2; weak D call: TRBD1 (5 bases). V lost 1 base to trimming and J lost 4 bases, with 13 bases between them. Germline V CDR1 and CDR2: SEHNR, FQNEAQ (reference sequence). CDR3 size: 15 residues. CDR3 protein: CASSLDQVGLYGYTF. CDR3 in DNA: TGTGCCAGCAGCTTAGATCAGGTGGGACTCTATGGCTACACCTTC. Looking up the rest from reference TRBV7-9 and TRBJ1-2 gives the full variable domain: DTGVSQNPRHKITKRGQNVTFRCDPISEHNRLYWYRQTLGQGPEFLTYFQNEAQLEKSRLLSDRFSAERPKGSFSTLEIQRTEQGDSAMYLCASSLDQVGLYGYTFGSGTRLTVV.